One and the same sample provided the 5 T cell receptor beta chains below, sequenced in a study of control samples from healthy donors and cancer patients. Here immunoSEQ multiplex PCR was the method, and the copy in TCRdb shows in-frame clones only, minus some. The sample has around 85,000 clones; about 94% are singletons. The specimen sequenced was blood. Receptors originate from a woman between 18 and 29 years old in good health.

The chain recombines TRBV6-2 or TRBV6-3 with TRBJ1-1; D perhaps matches TRBD1 (5 bases). Germline loops: CDR1 MNHEY, CDR2 SVGEGT. The CDR3 totals 17 residues. Trimming took 2 bases from V and 4 from J, leaving 20 bases between them. The CDR3 DNA is TGTGCCAGCAGTTACCACCCCATTAGGGGCTGGGGCACTGAAGCTTTCTTT. Translating it yields CASSYHPIRGWGTEAFF.

This sequence joins TRBV12-5 and TRBJ2-5; TRBD2 matches at 11 bases. The CDR3 is 16 residues long. J gave up 5 bases and V 3 bases, and 8 bases lay outside the gene matches. The germline V gene encodes CDR1 LGHNT and CDR2 FRNRAP. In DNA form, the CDR3 reads TGTGCTAGTGGTTTCTCCTTAGCGGGGGGGCCTGAGACCCAGTACTTC. Translating it yields CASGFSLAGGPETQYF.

The sample holds a few counts of this clone. At one boundary the junction diverges from the germline segment, which might be a read error. V and J are TRBV5-1 and TRBJ1-6; 11 positions agree with TRBD1. Germline V CDR1 and CDR2: SGHRS, YFSETQ. The CDR3 sequence is 13 residues long. The CDR3 sequence: CASSPLPGQGVDF. As DNA, the CDR3 is TGCGCCAGCAGCCCCTTGCCGGGACAGGGGGTTGACTTT.

The chain has TRBV14 and TRBJ2-3; D unresolved. The CDR3 has 14 amino acids. Germline assignment: CDR1 SGHDN and CDR2 FVKESK. V was pared by 5 bases and J by 5 bases, with 14 bases between. CDR3 in amino acids: CASSLVSWGDTQYF. The CDR3 nucleotides read TGTGCCAGCAGCTTAGTCAGCTGGGGAGATACGCAGTATTTT.

This chain links TRBV7-2 with TRBJ2-4, with 7 bases aligning to TRBD1. The CDR3 has 13 amino acids. The germline V gene encodes CDR1 SGHTA and CDR2 FQGNSA. J gave up 6 bases and V 5 bases, and 4 bases lay outside the gene matches. The CDR3 bases are TGTGCCAGCAGCAGCCGACAGGGAAACATTCAGTACTTC. Protein product: CASSSRQGNIQYF.